This T cell receptor (beta chain) was captured by sequencing in a study of vaccination effects on CD4 cells after COVID-19. This clone was found a few times. Its antigen is as yet unknown. The CDR3 sequence is 13 residues long. Trimming pared 0 bases from V and 7 bases from J, leaving 5 bases between. Germline lookup yields CDR1 SGHRS and CDR2 YFSETQ. Clones were sequenced by immunoSEQ multiplex PCR, and TCRdb holds only the in-frame ones, with some missing. This table has nearly 45,000 clones, around 75% appearing once. Prior to sequencing, the ViraFEST assay stimulated PBMC with viral peptide pools, which expanded the antigen-specific CD4+ T cells. Culture lasted 10 days before CD4+ T cell isolation. Sometime from March through December 2020, the person acquired a SARS-CoV-2 infection that PCR confirmed.

This TCR came from a human donor who had a prior SARS-CoV-2 infection. The sample was CD4+ T cells from PBMCs cultured with a peptide pool, taken before COVID-19 vaccination. The chain has TRBV5-1 and TRBJ1-6; D unresolved. The CDR3 here is CASSLAYNSPLHF. The CDR3 coding sequence is TGCGCCAGCAGCTTGGCATACAATTCACCCCTCCACTTT.